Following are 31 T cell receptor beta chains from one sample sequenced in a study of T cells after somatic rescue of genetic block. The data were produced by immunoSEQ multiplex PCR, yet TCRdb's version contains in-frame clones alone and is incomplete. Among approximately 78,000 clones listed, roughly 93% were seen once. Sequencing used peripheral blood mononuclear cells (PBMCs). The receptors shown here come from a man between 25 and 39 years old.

DNA for the CDR3: TGTGCCAGCAGCCACATCCTAGGACAGGGCGGGGAGCAGTACTTC. This translates into CASSHILGQGGEQYF. This chain joins TRBV7-9 and TRBJ2-7, with 8 bases lining up with TRBD1. CDR1 and CDR2 (germline): SEHNR, FQNEAQ (reference sequence). The CDR3 sequence is 15 residues long. V was clipped by 5 bases and J by 7 bases; unmatched bases: 13.

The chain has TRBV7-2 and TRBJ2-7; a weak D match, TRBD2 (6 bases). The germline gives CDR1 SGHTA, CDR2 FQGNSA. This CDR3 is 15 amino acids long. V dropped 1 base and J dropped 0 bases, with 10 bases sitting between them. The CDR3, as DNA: TGTGCCAGCAGCTTAGGGCGGGGAAGCTCCTACGAGCAGTACTTC. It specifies CASSLGRGSSYEQYF.

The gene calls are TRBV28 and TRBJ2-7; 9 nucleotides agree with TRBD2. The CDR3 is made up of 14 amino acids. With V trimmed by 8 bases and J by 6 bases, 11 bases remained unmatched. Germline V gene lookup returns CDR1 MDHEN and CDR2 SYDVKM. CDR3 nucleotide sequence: TGTGCCAGCGCGATTCGGGGACTAGCATCCGAGCAGTACTTC. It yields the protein CASAIRGLASEQYF.

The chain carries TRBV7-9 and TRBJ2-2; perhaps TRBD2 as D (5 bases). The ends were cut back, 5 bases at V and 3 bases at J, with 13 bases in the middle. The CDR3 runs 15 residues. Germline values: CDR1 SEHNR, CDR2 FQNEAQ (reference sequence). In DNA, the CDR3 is TGTGCCAGCAGCCCGTTACTAGGAGACACCGGGGAGCTGTTTTTT. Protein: CASSPLLGDTGELFF.

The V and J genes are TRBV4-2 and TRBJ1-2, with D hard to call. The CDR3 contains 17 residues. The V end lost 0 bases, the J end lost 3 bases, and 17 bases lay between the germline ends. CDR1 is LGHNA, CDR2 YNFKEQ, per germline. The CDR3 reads CASSQDRQRGSYYGYTF. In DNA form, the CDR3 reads TGTGCCAGCAGCCAAGATCGTCAGCGAGGCAGTTACTATGGCTACACCTTC.

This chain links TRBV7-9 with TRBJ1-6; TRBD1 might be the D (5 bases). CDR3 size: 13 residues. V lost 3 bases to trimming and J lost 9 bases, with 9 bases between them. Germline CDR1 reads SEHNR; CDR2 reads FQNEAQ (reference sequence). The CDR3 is CASSFGGASPLHF. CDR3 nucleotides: TGTGCCAGCAGCTTTGGGGGAGCTTCACCCCTCCACTTT.

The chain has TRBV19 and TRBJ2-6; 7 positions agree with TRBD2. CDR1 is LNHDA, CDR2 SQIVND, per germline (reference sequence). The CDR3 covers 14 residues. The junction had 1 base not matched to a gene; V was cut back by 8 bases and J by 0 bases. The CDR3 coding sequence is TGTGCCAGTGGGGGGGTCTCTGGGGCCAACGTCCTGACTTTC. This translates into CASGGVSGANVLTF.

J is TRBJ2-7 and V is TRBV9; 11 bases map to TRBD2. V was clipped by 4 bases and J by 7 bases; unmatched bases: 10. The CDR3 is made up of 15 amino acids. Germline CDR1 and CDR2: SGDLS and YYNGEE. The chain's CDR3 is CASSSRLAGRSEQYF. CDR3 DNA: TGTGCCAGCAGCTCCAGACTAGCGGGAAGATCTGAGCAGTACTTC.

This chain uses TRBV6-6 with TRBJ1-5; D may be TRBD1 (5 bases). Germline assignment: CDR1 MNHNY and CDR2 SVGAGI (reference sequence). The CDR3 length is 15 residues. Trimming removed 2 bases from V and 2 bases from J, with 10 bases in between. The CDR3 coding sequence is TGTGCCAGCAGTTACGTTGGGGCGGGCAATCAGCCCCAGCATTTT. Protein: CASSYVGAGNQPQHF.

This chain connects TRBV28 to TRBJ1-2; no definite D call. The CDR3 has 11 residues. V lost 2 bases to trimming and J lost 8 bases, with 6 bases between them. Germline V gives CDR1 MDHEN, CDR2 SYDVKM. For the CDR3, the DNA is TGTGCCAGCAGTTTAGGGAGGGGCTACACCTTC. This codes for CASSLGRGYTF.

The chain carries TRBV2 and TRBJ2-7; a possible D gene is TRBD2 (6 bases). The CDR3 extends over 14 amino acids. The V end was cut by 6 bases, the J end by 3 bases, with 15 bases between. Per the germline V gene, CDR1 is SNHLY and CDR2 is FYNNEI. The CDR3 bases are TGTGCCAGCAGCGAGGTCCTGGGGGGCTACGAGCAGTACTTC. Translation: CASSEVLGGYEQYF.

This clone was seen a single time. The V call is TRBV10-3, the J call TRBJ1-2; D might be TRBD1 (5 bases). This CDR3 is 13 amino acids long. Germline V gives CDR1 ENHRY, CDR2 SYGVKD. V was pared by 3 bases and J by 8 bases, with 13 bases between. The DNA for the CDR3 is TGTGCCATCAGTGAAGGGGATTGGGGCGGCTACACCTTC. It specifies CAISEGDWGGYTF.

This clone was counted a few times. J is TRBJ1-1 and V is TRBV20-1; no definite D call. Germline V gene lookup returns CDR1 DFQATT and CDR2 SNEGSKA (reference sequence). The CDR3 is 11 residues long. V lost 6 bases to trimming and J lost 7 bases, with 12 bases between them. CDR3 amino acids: CSAKRPDEAFF. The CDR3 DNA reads TGCAGTGCCAAGCGGCCAGATGAAGCTTTCTTT.

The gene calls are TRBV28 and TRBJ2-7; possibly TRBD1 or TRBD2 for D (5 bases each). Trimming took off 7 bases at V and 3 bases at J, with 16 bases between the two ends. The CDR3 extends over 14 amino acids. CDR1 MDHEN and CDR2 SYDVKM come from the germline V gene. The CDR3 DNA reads TGTGCCAGCACCGCCTCCGGGACCGGCTACGAGCAGTACTTC. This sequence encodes CASTASGTGYEQYF.

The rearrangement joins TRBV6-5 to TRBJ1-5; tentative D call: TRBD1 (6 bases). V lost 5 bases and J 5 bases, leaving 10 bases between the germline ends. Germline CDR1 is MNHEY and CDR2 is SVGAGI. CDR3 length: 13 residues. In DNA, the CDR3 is TGTGCCAGCAGTCTACAGGGACATCAGCCCCAGCATTTT. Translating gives CASSLQGHQPQHF.

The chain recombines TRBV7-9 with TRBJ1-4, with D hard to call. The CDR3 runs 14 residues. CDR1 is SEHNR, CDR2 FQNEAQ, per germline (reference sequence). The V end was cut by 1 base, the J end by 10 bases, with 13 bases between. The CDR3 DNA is TGTGCCAGCAGCTTAGATGCCACTATTGCAAAACTGTTTTTT. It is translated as CASSLDATIAKLFF.

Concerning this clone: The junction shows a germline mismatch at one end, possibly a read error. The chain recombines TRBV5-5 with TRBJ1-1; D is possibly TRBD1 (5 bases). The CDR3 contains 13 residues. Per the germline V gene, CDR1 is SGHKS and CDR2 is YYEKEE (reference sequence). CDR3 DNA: TGTGCCAGCAGTTTGGGGGTAAATACTGAAGCTTTCTTT. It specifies CASSLGVNTEAFF.

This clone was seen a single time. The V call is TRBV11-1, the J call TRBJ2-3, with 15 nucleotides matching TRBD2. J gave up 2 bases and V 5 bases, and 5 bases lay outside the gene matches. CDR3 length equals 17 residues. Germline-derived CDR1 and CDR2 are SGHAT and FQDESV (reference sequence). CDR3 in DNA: TGTGCCAGCAGCACGGGACTAGCGGGGGGTTACACAGATACGCAGTATTTT. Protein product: CASSTGLAGGYTDTQYF.

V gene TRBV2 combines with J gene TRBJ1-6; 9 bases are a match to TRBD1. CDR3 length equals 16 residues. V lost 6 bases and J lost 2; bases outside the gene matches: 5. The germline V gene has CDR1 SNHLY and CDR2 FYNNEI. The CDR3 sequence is CASRSGTGTYNSPLHF. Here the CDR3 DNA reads TGTGCCAGCAGATCAGGGACAGGGACCTATAATTCACCCCTCCACTTT. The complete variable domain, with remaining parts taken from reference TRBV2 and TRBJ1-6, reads EPEVTQTPSHQVTQMGQEVILRCVPISNHLYFYWYRQILGQKVEFLVSFYNNEISEKSEIFDDQFSVERPDGSNFTLKIRSTKLEDSAMYFCASRSGTGTYNSPLHFGNGTRLTVT.

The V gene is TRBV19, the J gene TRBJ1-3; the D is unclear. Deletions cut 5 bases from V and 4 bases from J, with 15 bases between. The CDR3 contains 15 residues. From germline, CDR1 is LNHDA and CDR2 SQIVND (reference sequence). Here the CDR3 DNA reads TGTGCCAGTAGTCGGGGAGACAAAATGGGAAACACCATATATTTT. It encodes CASSRGDKMGNTIYF. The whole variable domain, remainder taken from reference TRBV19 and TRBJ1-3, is DGGITQSPKYLFRKEGQNVTLSCEQNLNHDAMYWYRQDPGQGLRLIYYSQIVNDFQKGDIAEGYSVSREKKESFPLTVTSAQKNPTAFYLCASSRGDKMGNTIYFGEGSWLTVV.

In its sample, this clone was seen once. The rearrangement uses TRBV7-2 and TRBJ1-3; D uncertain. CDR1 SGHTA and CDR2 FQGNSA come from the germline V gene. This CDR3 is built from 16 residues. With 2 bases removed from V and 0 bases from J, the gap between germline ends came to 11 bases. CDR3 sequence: CASSLTGTSSGNTIYF. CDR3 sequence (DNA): TGTGCCAGCAGCTTAACGGGTACCTCCTCTGGAAACACCATATATTTT.

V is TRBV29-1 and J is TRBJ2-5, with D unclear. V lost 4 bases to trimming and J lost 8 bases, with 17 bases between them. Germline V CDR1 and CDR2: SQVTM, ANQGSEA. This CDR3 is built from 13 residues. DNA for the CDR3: TGCAGCGTTGGATTCGCCGGGCCCAGAACCCAGTACTTC. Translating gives CSVGFAGPRTQYF.

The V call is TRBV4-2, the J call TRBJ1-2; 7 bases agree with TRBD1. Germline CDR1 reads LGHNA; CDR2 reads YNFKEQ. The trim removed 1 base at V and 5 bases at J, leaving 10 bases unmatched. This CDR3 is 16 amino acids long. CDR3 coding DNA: TGTGCCAGCAGCCAAGGGGACAGCCTGAACTTTTATGGCTACACCTTC. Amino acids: CASSQGDSLNFYGYTF.

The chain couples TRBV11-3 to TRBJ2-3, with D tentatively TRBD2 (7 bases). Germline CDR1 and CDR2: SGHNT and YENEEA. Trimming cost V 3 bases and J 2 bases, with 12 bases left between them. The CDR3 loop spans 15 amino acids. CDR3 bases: TGTGCCAGCAGCTTGGGCGGGGGCCACACAGATACGCAGTATTTT. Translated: CASSLGGGHTDTQYF.

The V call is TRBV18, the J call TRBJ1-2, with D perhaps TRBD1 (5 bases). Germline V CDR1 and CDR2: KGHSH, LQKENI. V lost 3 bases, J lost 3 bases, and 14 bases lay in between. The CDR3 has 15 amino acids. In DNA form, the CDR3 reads TGTGCCAGCTCACCCTCACAGGTTTCGGACTATGGCTACACCTTC. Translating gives CASSPSQVSDYGYTF.

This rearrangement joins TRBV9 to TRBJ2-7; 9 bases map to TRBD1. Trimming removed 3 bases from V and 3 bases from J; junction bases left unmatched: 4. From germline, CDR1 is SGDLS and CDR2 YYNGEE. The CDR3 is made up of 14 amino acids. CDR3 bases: TGTGCCAGCAGCGAGGGACAGGGCCTCTACGAGCAGTACTTC. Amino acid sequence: CASSEGQGLYEQYF.

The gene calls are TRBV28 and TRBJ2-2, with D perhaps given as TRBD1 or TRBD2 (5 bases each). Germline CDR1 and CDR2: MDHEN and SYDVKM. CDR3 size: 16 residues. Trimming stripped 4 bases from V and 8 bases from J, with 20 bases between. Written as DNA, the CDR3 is TGTGCCAGCAGTTCTAGTGGGGGTGAGACGACTGGGGAGCTGTTTTTT. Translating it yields CASSSSGGETTGELFF.

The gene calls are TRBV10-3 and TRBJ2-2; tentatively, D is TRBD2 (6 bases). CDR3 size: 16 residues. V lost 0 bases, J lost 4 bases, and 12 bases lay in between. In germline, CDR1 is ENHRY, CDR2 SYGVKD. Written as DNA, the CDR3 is TGTGCCATCAGTGAGTCGGGGGGAGTGGGCACCGGGGAGCTGTTTTTT. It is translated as CAISESGGVGTGELFF.

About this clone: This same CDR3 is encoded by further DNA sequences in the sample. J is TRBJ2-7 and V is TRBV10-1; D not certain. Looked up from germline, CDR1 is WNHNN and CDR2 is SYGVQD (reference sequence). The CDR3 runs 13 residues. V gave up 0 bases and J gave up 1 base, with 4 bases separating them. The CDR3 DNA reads TGCGCCAGCAGTGAGTCGGGTTCCTACGAGCAGTACTTC. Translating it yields CASSESGSYEQYF.

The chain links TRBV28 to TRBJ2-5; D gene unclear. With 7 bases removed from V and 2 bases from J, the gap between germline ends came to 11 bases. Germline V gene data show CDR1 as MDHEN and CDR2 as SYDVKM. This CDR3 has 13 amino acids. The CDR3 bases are TGTGCCAGCACCCCGGGTCAGCAAGAGACCCAGTACTTC. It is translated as CASTPGQQETQYF.

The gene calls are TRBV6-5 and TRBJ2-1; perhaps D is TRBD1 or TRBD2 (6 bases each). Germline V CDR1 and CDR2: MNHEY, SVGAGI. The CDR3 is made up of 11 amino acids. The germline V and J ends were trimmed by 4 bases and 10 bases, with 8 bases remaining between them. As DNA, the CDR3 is TGTGCCAGCAGTTCGGGGGCCGAGCAGTTCTTC. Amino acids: CASSSGAEQFF.